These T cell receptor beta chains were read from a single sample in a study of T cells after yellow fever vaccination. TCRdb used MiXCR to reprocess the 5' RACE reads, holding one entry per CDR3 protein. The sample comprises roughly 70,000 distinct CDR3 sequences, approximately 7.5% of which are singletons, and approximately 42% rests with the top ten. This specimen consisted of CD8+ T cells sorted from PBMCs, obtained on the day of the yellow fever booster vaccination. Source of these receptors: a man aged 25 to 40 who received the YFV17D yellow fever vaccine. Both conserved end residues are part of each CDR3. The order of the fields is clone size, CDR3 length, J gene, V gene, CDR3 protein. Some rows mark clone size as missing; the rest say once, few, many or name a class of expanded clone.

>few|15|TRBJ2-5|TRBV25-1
CASSEGLAMGETQYF
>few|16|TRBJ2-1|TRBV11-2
CASSLDSGSAYNEQFF
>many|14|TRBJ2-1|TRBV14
CASSLAGGYNEQFF
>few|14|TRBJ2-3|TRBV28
CASSLGGGADTQYF
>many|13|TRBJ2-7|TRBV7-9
CASSSFDSYEQYF
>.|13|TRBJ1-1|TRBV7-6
CASSYGRETEAFF
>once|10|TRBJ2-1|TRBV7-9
CASSFREQFF
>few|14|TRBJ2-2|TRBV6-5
CASSYEWATGELFF
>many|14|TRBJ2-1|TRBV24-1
CATSALGGYNEQFF
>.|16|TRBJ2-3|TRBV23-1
CASSHLAGENADTQYF
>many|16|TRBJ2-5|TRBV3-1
CASSFRLAGASETQYF
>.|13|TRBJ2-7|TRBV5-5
CASSLWDTYEQYF
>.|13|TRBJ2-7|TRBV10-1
CASSVRAHTEQYF
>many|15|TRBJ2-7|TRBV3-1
CASSRSGTGAYEQYF
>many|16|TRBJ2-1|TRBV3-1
CASSQDEGDFYNEQFF
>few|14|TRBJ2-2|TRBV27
CASSPGLITGELFF
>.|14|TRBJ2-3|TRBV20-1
CSVHLAGGGDTQYF
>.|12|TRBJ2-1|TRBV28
CASGTSNNEQFF
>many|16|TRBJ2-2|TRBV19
CASSMGLAGEHGELFF
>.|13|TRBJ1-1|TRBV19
CASSIGGIAEAFF
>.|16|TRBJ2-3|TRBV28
CASSLSALDISDTQYF
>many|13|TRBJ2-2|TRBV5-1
CASAMGGTGELFF
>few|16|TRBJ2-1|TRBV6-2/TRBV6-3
CASTQSLAGSHNEQFF
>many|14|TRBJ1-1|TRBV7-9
CASSQQGFETEAFF
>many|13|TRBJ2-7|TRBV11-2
CASRPASDRESYF
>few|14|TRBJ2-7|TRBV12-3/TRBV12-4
CASSQPGLNYEQYF
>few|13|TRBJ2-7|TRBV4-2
CASSHGYTDEQYF
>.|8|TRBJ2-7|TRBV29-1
CSASEQYF
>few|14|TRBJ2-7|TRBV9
CASSVGGSGYEQYF
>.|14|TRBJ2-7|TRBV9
CASSASTGVHEQYF
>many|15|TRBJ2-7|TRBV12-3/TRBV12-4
CASSWGAAEHYEQYF
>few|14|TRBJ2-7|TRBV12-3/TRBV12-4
CASSPGTSGTEQYF
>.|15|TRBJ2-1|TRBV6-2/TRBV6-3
CASSYSEETFNEQFF
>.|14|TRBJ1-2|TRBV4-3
CASSQDQQFYGYTF
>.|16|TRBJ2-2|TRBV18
CASSPEFQTNTGELFF
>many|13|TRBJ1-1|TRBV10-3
CAISDLEGREAFF
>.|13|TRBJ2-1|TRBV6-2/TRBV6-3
CAASKGGYNEQFF
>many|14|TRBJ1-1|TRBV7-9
CASSLFRGDTEAFF
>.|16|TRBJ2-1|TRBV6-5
CASSWGAGGTYNEQFF
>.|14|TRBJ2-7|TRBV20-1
CSASSSPGAHEQYF
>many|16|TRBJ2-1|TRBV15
CATSKPLADTYNEQFF
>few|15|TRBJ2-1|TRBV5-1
CASSLPGQGDHEQFF
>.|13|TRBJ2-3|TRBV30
CAWSPGSTDTQYF
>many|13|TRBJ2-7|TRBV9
CASSATGKPRQYF
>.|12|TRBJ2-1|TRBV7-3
CASSLMGYEQFF
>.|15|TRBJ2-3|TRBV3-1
CASSQEDRPESTQYF
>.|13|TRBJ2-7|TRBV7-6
CASSFTDTYEQYF
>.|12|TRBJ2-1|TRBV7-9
CASSLNGGEQFF
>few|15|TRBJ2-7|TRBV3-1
CASSQGTSGDYEQYF
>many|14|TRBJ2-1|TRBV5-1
CASSRGSSYNEQFF
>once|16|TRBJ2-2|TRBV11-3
CASSLGLTQATGELFF
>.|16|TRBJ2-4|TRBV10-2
CASSESYGKSKNIQYF
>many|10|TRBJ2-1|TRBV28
CASSLREQFF